This T cell receptor beta chain was obtained from a study of T cell responses to AZD1222 COVID-19 vaccine. Germline V gene lookup returns CDR1 SGHTA and CDR2 FQGTGA. V lost 4 bases and J 0 bases, leaving 11 bases between the germline ends. This CDR3 contains 15 residues. Concerning this clone itself: As yet, its antigen is unknown.

Findings of the study overall: Samples come after the peak T cell response, not at day 14.

TCRdb keeps only in-frame clones here, not all; method: immunoSEQ multiplex PCR. The sample lists nearly 110,000 clones, around 92% occurring once. This receptor was obtained from an adult who received the AZD1222 COVID-19 vaccine. The specimen was peripheral blood, collected 28 days after the second AZD1222 dose. The chain employs TRBV7-3 and TRBJ2-3; TRBD1 is a possible D gene (6 bases). In DNA form, the CDR3 reads TGTGCCAGCAGCTCACAGGGAACTAGCACAGATACGCAGTATTTT. Encoded protein: CASSSQGTSTDTQYF.